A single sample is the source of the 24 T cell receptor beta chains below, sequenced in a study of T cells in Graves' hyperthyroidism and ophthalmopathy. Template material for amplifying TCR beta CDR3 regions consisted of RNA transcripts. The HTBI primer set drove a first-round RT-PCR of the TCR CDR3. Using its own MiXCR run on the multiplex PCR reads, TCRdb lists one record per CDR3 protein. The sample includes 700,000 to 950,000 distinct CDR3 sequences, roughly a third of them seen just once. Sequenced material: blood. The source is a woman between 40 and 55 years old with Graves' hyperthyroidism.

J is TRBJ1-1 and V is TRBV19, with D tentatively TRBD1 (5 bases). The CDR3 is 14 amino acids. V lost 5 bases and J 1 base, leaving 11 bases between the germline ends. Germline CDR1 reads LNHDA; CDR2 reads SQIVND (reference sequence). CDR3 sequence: CASSAGPGNTEAFF. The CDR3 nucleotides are TGTGCCAGTAGTGCAGGGCCAGGGAACACTGAAGCTTTCTTT. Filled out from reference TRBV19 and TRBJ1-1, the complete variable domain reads DGGITQSPKYLFRKEGQNVTLSCEQNLNHDAMYWYRQDPGQGLRLIYYSQIVNDFQKGDIAEGYSVSREKKESFPLTVTSAQKNPTAFYLCASSAGPGNTEAFFGQGTRLTVV.

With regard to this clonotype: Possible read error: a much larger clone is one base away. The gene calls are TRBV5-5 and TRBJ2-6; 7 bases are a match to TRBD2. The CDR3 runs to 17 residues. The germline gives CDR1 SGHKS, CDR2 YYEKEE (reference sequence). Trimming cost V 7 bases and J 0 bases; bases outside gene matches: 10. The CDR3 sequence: CASGVLAASSGANVLTF. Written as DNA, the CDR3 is TGTGCCAGCGGCGTTCTAGCGGCGAGCTCTGGGGCCAACGTCCTGACTTTC. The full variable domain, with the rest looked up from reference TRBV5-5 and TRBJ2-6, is DAGVTQSPTHLIKTRGQQVTLRCSPISGHKSVSWYQQVLGQGPQFIFQYYEKEERGRGNFPDRFSARQFPNYSSELNVNALLLGDSALYLCASGVLAASSGANVLTFGAGSRLTVL.

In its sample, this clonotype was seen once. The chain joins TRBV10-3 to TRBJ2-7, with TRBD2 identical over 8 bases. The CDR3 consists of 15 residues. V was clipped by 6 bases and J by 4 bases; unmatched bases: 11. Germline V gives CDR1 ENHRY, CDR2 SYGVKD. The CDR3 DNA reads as TGTGCCATCAGCGAAGCTGGACTAGCAGAATACGAGCAGTACTTC. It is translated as CAISEAGLAEYEQYF.

CDR3 region: CATSRDSLKTSSYEQYF. The CDR3 DNA reads TGTGCCACCAGCAGAGATTCGTTAAAGACCAGCTCCTACGAGCAGTACTTC. The rearrangement links TRBV15 to TRBJ2-7; D gene unclear. Germline loops: CDR1 LNHNV, CDR2 YYDKDF (reference sequence). Between the trimmed V and J ends, which lost 0 bases and 0 bases, there was a span of 15 bases. This CDR3 spans 17 amino acids.

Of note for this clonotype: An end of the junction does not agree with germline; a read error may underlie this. The CDR3 DNA sequence: TGTGCCAGCAGTGACCCCCCGAACACTGAAGCTTTCTTT. Amino acid sequence: CASSDPPNTEAFF. The chain carries TRBV10-1 and TRBJ1-1; D is unresolved. In germline, CDR1 is WNHNN, CDR2 SYGVQD (reference sequence). The CDR3 spans 13 residues.

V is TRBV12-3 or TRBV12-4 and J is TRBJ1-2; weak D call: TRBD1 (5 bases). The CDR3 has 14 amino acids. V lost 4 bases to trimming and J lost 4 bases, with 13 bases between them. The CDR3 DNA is TGTGCCAGCAGTTCGTACGAGGGACGCTATGGCTACACCTTC. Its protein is CASSSYEGRYGYTF.

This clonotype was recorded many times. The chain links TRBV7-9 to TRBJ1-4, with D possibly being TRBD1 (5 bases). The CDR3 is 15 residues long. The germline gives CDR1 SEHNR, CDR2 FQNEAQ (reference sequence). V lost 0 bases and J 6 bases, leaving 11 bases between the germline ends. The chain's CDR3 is CASSLALGVDEKLFF. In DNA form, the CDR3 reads TGTGCCAGCAGCTTAGCGTTGGGGGTGGATGAAAAACTGTTTTTT. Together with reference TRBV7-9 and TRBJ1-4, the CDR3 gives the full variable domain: DTGVSQNPRHKITKRGQNVTFRCDPISEHNRLYWYRQTLGQGPEFLTYFQNEAQLEKSRLLSDRFSAERPKGSFSTLEIQRTEQGDSAMYLCASSLALGVDEKLFFGSGTQLSVL.

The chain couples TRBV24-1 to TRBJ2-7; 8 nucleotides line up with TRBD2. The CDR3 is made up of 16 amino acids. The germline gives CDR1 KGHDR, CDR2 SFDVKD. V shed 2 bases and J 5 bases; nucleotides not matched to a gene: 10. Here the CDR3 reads CATSDSSGSSRDEQYF. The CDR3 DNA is TGTGCCACCAGTGATTCCAGCGGGAGTTCTCGGGACGAGCAGTACTTC.

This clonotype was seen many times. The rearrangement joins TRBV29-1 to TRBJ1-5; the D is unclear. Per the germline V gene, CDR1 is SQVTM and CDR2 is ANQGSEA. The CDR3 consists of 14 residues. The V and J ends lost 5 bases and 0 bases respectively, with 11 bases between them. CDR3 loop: CSVRLTDSNQPQHF. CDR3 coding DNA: TGCAGCGTTCGGCTCACCGATAGCAATCAGCCCCAGCATTTT.

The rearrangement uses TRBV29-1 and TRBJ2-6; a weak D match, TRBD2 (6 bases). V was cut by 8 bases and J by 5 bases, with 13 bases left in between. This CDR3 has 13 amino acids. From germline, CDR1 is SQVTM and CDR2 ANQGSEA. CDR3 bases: TGCAGCTTAGGGACTTATTGGGCCAACGTCCTGACTTTC. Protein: CSLGTYWANVLTF.

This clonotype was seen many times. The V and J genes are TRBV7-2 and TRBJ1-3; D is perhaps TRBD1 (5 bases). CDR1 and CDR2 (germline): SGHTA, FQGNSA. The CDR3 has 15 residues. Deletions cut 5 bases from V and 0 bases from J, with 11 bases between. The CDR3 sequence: CASSHDRGSGNTIYF. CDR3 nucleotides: TGTGCCAGCAGCCACGACAGAGGCTCTGGAAACACCATATATTTT. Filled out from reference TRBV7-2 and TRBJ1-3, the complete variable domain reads GAGVSQSPSNKVTEKGKDVELRCDPISGHTALYWYRQSLGQGLEFLIYFQGNSAPDKSGLPSDRFSAERTGGSVSTLTIQRTQQEDSAVYLCASSHDRGSGNTIYFGEGSWLTVV.

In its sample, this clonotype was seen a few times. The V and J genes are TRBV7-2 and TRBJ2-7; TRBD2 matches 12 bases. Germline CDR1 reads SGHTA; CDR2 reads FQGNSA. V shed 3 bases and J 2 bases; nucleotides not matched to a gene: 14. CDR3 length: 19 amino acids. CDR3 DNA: TGTGCCAGCAGCTTGAGAAGCCGACTAGCGGGAGAGTTTACCTACGAGCAGTACTTC. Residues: CASSLRSRLAGEFTYEQYF.

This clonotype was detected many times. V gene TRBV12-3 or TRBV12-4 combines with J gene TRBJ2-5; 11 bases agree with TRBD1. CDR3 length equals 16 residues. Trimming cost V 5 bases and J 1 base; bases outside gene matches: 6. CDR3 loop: CASSPSGQGGQETQYF. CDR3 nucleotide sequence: TGTGCCAGCAGTCCGTCGGGACAGGGGGGCCAAGAGACCCAGTACTTC.

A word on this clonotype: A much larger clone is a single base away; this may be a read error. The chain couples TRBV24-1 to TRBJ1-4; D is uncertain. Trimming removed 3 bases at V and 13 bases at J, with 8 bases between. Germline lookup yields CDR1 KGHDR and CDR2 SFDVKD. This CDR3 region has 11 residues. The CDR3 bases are TGTGCCACCAGTGATGAGGGAGGACTGTTTTTT. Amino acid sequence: CATSDEGGLFF.

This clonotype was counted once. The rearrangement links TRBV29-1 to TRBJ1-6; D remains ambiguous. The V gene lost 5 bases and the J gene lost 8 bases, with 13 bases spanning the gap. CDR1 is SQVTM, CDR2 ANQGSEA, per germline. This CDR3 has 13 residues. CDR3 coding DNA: TGCAGCGTTAAGGACGGCCTAGATTCACCCCTCCACTTT. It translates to CSVKDGLDSPLHF.

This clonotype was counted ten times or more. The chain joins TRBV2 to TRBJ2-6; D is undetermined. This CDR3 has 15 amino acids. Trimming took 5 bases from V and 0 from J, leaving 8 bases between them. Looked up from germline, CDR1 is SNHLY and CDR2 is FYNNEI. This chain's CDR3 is CASSSFGSGANVLTF. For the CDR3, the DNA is TGTGCCAGCAGTAGCTTTGGCTCTGGGGCCAACGTCCTGACTTTC. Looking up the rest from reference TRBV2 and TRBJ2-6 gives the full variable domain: EPEVTQTPSHQVTQMGQEVILRCVPISNHLYFYWYRQILGQKVEFLVSFYNNEISEKSEIFDDQFSVERPDGSNFTLKIRSTKLEDSAMYFCASSSFGSGANVLTFGAGSRLTVL.

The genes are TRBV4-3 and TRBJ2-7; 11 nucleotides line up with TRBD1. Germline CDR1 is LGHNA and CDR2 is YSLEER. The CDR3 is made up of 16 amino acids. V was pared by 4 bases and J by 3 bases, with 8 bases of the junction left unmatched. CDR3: CASSPSYGTGGYEQYF. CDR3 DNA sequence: TGCGCCAGCAGCCCAAGTTACGGGACAGGGGGCTACGAGCAGTACTTC.

The DNA of the CDR3 is TGCGCCAGCAGAAATAACCTAAATGAGCAGTACTTC. Protein sequence: CASRNNLNEQYF. This chain uses TRBV10-1 with TRBJ2-1; D unclear. The J call may be wrong; the DNA end is better matched by TRBJ2-7. CDR3 length: 12 residues. Germline-derived CDR1 and CDR2 are WNHNN and SYGVQD (reference sequence).

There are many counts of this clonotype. The CDR3 coding sequence is TGTGCCAGCAGCTTAGTGTACGGCGATGGCTACACCTTC. This gives the protein CASSLVYGDGYTF. The chain recombines TRBV7-9 with TRBJ1-2, with D uncertain. The CDR3 consists of 13 residues. The V end lost 1 base, the J end lost 6 bases, and 9 bases lay between the germline ends. The germline CDR1 and CDR2 sequences are SEHNR and FQNEAQ (reference sequence).

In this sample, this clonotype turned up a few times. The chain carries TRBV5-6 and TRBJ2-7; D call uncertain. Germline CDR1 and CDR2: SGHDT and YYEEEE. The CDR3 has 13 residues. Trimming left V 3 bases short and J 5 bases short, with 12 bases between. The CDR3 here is CASSSALTNEQYF. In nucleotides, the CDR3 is TGTGCCAGCAGCTCGGCGCTAACCAACGAGCAGTACTTC.

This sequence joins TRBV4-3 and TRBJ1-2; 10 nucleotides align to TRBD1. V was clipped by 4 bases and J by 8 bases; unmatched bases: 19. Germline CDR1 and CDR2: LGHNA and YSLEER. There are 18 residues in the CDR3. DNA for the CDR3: TGCGCCAGCAGCCCCTCCGTCGACAGGGGGCGGTTTGCTTGGGGCTACACCTTC. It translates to CASSPSVDRGRFAWGYTF.

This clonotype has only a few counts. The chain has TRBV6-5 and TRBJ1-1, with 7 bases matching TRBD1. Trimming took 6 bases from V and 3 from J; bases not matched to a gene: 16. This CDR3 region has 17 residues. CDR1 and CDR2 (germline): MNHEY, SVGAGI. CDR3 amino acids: CASSSSGRGQMDTEAFF. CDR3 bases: TGTGCCAGCAGCTCCTCGGGGAGGGGGCAGATGGACACTGAAGCTTTCTTT.

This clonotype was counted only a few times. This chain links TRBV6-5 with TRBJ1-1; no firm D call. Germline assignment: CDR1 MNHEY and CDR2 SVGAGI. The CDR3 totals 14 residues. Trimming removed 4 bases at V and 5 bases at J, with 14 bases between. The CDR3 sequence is CASSFLTAKTEAFF. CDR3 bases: TGTGCCAGCAGTTTCTTGACGGCGAAAACTGAAGCTTTCTTT.

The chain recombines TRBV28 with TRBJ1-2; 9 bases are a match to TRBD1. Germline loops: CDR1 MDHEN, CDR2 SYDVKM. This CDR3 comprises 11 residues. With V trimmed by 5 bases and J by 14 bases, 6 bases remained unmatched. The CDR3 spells CASSQQGAFTF. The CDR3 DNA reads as TGTGCCAGCAGTCAACAGGGGGCCTTTACCTTC.